This T cell receptor (beta chain) was obtained from a study of T cell responses to AZD1222 COVID-19 vaccine. Here immunoSEQ multiplex PCR was the method, and the copy in TCRdb shows in-frame clones only, minus some. This sample yields about 140,000 clones, of which approximately 86% are seen a single time; under 3.5% belongs to the top ten. Deletions cut 5 bases from V and 2 bases from J, with 16 bases between. CDR1 and CDR2 (germline): LNHDA, SQIVND (reference sequence). The CDR3 runs 17 residues. This receptor was taken from an adult in good health. The chain has TRBV19 and TRBJ2-6; perhaps TRBD1 as D (5 bases). The specimen was peripheral blood, collected on day 0 of AZD1222 vaccination. The CDR3 reads CASSPWGRPAGANVLTF. For the CDR3, the DNA is TGTGCCAGTAGTCCGTGGGGCCGCCCTGCTGGGGCCAACGTCCTGACTTTC. The full variable domain, completed using reference TRBV19 and TRBJ2-6, is DGGITQSPKYLFRKEGQNVTLSCEQNLNHDAMYWYRQDPGQGLRLIYYSQIVNDFQKGDIAEGYSVSREKKESFPLTVTSAQKNPTAFYLCASSPWGRPAGANVLTFGAGSRLTVL.